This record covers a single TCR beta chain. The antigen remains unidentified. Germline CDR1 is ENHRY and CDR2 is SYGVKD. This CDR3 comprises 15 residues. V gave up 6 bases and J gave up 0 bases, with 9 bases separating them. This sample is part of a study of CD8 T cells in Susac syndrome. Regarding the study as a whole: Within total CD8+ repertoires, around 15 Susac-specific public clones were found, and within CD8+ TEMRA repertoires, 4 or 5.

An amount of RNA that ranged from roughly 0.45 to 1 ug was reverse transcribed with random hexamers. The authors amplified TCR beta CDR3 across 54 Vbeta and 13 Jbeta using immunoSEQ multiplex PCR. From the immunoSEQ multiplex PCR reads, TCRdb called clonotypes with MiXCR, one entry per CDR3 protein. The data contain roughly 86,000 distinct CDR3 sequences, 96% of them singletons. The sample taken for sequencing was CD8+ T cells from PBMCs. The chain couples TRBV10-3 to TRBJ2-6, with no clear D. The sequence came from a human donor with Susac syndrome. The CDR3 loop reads CAIRSSISGANVLTF. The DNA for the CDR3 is TGTGCCATCAGATCCAGTATCTCTGGGGCCAACGTCCTGACTTTC.